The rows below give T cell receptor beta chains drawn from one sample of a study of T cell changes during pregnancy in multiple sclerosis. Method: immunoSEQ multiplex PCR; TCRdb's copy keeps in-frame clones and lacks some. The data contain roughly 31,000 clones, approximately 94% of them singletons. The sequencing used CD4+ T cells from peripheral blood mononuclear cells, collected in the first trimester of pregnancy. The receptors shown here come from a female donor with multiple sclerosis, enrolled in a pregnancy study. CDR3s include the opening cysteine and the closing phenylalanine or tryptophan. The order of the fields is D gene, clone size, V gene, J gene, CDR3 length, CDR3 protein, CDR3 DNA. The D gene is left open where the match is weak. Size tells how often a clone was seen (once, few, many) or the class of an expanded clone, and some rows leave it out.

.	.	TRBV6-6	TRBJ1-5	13	CASSRLEDQPQHF	TGTGCCAGCAGTCGATTGGAGGATCAGCCCCAGCATTTT
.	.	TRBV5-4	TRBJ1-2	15	CASSLELAGHYGYTF	TGTGCCAGCAGCTTGGAATTGGCGGGGCACTATGGCTACACCTTC
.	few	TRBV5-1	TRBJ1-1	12	CASRPRGGEAFF	TGCGCCAGCAGGCCGCGTGGCGGTGAAGCTTTCTTT
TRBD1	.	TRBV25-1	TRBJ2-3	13	CAIQGAGTDTQYF	TGTGCCATCCAGGGGGCGGGCACAGATACGCAGTATTTT
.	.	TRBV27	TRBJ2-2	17	CASSTQQGFLNTGELFF	TGTGCCAGCAGTACCCAACAGGGTTTCTTGAACACCGGGGAGCTGTTTTTT
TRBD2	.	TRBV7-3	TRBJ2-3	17	CASSFARSGGATDTQYF	TGTGCCAGCAGCTTTGCCCGTAGCGGGGGGGCGACAGATACGCAGTATTTT
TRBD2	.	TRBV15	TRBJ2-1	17	CATSWGPGTSGYNEQFF	TGTGCCACCAGCTGGGGGCCCGGGACTAGCGGGTACAATGAGCAGTTCTTC
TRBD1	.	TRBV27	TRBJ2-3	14	CASSSYRGSDTQYF	TGTGCCAGCAGTTCATACAGGGGATCAGATACGCAGTATTTT
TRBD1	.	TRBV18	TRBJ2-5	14	CASSPDRVQETQYF	TGTGCCAGCTCACCGGACAGGGTACAAGAGACCCAGTACTTC
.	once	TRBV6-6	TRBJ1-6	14	CASSPGSGDFPLHF	TGTGCCAGCAGCCCGGGGTCAGGAGATTTTCCCCTCCACTTT
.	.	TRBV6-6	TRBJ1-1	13	CASGLLEGTEAFF	TGTGCCAGCGGATTATTGGAGGGCACTGAAGCTTTCTTT
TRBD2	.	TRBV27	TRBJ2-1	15	CASSFQGGGPGEQFF	TGTGCCAGCAGTTTTCAGGGCGGGGGGCCTGGGGAGCAGTTCTTC
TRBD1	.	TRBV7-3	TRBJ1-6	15	CASSLAGGQNSPLHF	TGTGCCAGCAGTTTAGCGGGGGGACAGAATTCACCCCTCCACTTT
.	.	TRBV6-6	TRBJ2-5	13	CASSYGGQETQYF	TGTGCCAGCAGTTACGGGGGGCAAGAGACCCAGTACTTC
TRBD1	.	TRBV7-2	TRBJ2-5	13	CASTRDRGGTQYF	TGTGCCAGCACCCGGGACAGGGGTGGGACCCAGTACTTC
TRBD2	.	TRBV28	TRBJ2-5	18	CASSLRVSSGGLGETQYF	TGTGCCAGCAGTTTAAGGGTCTCTAGCGGGGGATTAGGCGAGACCCAGTACTTC
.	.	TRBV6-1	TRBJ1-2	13	CASLETTGDGYTF	TGTGCCAGCCTTGAAACGACGGGGGACGGCTACACCTTC
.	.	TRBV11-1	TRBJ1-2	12	CASSLAGAGYTF	TGTGCCAGCAGCTTAGCAGGAGCTGGCTACACCTTC
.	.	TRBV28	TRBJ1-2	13	CASSLPFGYGYTF	TGTGCCAGCAGTTTACCATTCGGCTATGGCTACACCTTC
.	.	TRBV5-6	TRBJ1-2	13	CASSFRGTDGYTF	TGTGCCAGCAGCTTCCGGGGGACCGATGGCTACACCTTC
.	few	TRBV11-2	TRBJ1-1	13	CASSPGREDQAFF	TGTGCCAGCAGCCCTGGGCGAGAAGATCAGGCTTTCTTT
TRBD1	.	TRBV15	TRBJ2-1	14	CATSRRDRDHEQFF	TGTGCCACCAGCCGCCGGGACAGGGACCATGAGCAGTTCTTC
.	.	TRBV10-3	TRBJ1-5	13	CAIRQQEGQPQHF	TGTGCCATCAGGCAACAGGAGGGTCAGCCCCAGCATTTT
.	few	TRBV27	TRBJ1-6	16	CASTVTGLINNSPLHF	TGTGCCAGCACCGTAACAGGGTTGATCAATAATTCACCCCTCCACTTT
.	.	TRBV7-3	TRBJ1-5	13	CASSSSPGQPQHF	TGTGCCAGCAGCTCATCTCCGGGACAGCCCCAGCATTTT
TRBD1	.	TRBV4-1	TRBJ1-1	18	CASSHPGQGTPTNTEAFF	TGCGCCAGCAGCCACCCGGGACAGGGAACGCCAACGAACACTGAAGCTTTCTTT
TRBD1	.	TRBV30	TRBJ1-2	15	CAWRRPGQTNYGYTF	TGTGCCTGGAGACGTCCGGGACAGACTAACTATGGCTACACCTTC
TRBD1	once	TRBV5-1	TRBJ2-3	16	CASSLNAGGASDTQYF	TGCGCCAGCAGCTTGAACGCAGGGGGCGCCTCAGATACGCAGTATTTT
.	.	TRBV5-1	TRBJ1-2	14	CASSFDSGAYGYTF	TGCGCCAGCAGCTTTGACAGTGGAGCCTATGGCTACACCTTC
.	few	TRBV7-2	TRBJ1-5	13	CASSLRGDQPQHF	TGTGCCAGCAGCTTGCGGGGGGATCAGCCCCAGCATTTT
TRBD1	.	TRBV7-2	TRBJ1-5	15	CASSSPRQGEQPQHF	TGTGCCAGCAGTTCACCAAGACAGGGAGAGCAGCCCCAGCATTTT
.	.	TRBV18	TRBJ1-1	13	CASSPDLNTEAFF	TGTGCCAGCTCCCCAGACTTGAACACTGAAGCTTTCTTT
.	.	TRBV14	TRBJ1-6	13	CASSRGRGAPLHF	TGTGCCAGCAGTCGTGGACGGGGGGCACCCCTCCACTTT
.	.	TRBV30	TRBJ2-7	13	CAWSKGESYEQYF	TGTGCCTGGAGCAAGGGGGAGTCCTACGAGCAGTACTTC
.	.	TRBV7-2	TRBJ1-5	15	CASSIGGTSNQPQHF	TGTGCCAGCAGCATTGGAGGGACGAGCAATCAGCCCCAGCATTTT
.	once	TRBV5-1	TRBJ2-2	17	CASSQATGESNTGELFF	TGCGCCAGCAGCCAGGCGACAGGCGAATCGAACACCGGGGAGCTGTTTTTT
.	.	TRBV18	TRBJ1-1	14	CASGWAYVYTEAFF	TGTGCCAGTGGGTGGGCATACGTATACACTGAAGCTTTCTTT
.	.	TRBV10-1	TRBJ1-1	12	CASRMRRGKAFF	TGCGCCAGCAGGATGAGGAGAGGGAAAGCTTTCTTT
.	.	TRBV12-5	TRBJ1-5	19	CASGLVLGQTGGGNQPQHF	TGTGCTAGTGGTTTGGTACTTGGGCAGACGGGGGGAGGCAATCAGCCCCAGCATTTT
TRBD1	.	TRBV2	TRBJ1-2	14	CASSYGDSLTGYTF	TGTGCCAGCAGCTACGGGGACAGCCTGACCGGCTACACCTTC
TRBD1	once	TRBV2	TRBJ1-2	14	CASSLDAGGYGYTF	TGTGCCAGCAGTCTCGACGCAGGGGGTTATGGCTACACCTTC
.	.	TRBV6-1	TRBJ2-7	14	CATGSGRAVHEQYF	TGTGCCACCGGAAGCGGGCGGGCCGTCCACGAGCAGTACTTC
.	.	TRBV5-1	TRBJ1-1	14	CASSLLAQNTEAFF	TGCGCCAGCAGCTTGCTGGCCCAGAACACTGAAGCTTTCTTT
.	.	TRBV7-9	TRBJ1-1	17	CASSLAWTEGVNTEAFF	TGTGCCAGCAGCTTAGCGTGGACAGAGGGAGTGAACACTGAAGCTTTCTTT
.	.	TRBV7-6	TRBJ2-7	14	CASSLEGGKGEQYF	TGTGCCAGCAGCTTAGAGGGGGGGAAAGGCGAGCAGTACTTC
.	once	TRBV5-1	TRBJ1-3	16	CASSSTIGSSGNTIYF	TGCGCCAGCAGCTCGACGATAGGGAGCTCTGGAAACACCATATATTTT
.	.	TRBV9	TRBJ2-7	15	CASSVDAIGGGEQYF	TGTGCCAGCAGCGTAGACGCGATTGGGGGAGGAGAGCAGTACTTC
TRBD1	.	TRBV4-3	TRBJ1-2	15	CASSLGTETNYGYTF	TGCGCCAGCAGCCTTGGGACAGAAACCAACTATGGCTACACCTTC
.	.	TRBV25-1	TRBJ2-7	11	CASTDRYEQYF	TGTGCCAGCACAGACAGATACGAGCAGTACTTC
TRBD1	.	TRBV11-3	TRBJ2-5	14	CASSSTGGRETQYF	TGTGCCAGCAGCTCGACAGGGGGCCGGGAGACCCAGTACTTC
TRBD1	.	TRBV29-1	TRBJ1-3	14	CSVGQGSSGNTIYF	TGCAGCGTTGGACAGGGCAGCTCTGGAAACACCATATATTTT
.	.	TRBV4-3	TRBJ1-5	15	CASSPNSGRNQPQHF	TGCGCCAGCAGCCCGAATTCAGGGCGCAATCAGCCCCAGCATTTT
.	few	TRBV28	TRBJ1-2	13	CASRTSGVYGYTF	TGTGCCAGCAGGACTTCAGGGGTCTATGGCTACACCTTC
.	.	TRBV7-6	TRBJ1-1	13	CASSLGQYTEAFF	TGTGCCAGCAGCCTAGGACAGTACACTGAAGCTTTCTTT
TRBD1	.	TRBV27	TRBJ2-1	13	CASSFYDRGEQFF	TGTGCCAGCAGTTTCTACGACAGGGGTGAGCAGTTCTTC
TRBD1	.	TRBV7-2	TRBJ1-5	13	CASSSAGGSAQHF	TGTGCCAGCAGCTCTGCAGGGGGATCGGCCCAGCATTTT
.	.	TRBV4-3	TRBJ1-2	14	CASSLTPTNYGYTF	TGCGCCAGCAGCCTAACGCCTACTAACTATGGCTACACCTTC